Listed here are 4 T cell receptor beta chains from one sample, sequenced in a study of CD8+ T cells in alopecia areata. The sample's treatment: oral pan-JAK inhibitor, 5-10 mg twice daily. Investigators isolated RNA and reverse transcribed it into cDNA to act as the sequencing template. TCRdb keeps only in-frame clones here, not all; method: immunoSEQ multiplex PCR. There are about 200,000 clones in the sample; more than 45% occur only once, and roughly 1.5% lies in the top ten. The sequenced sample was CD4+ T cells sorted from blood, obtained at week 4, from a patient treated with tofacitinib. Receptor source: a human donor with alopecia areata.

There are a few counts of this clone. The chain uses TRBV4-3 and TRBJ1-2; D is uncertain. The CDR3 runs to 14 residues. In germline, CDR1 is LGHNA, CDR2 YSLEER. V lost 3 bases and J 7 bases, leaving 15 bases between the germline ends. CDR3 residues: CASSQGHNMGGYTF. CDR3 bases: TGCGCCAGCAGCCAGGGCCACAACATGGGTGGCTACACCTTC.

The chain combines TRBV7-2 with TRBJ2-3, with D perhaps being TRBD1 or TRBD2 (5 bases each). The germline CDR1 and CDR2 sequences are SGHTA and FQGNSA. V was clipped by 1 base and J by 3 bases, with 11 bases between them. The length of the CDR3 is 15 residues. The CDR3 bases are TGTGCCAGCAGCTTAGGAGGGGCGCTGACAGATACGCAGTATTTT. It translates to CASSLGGALTDTQYF.

The CDR3: CASSLEGGNTEAFF. The CDR3, as DNA: TGTGCCAGCAGCTTGGAAGGGGGTAACACTGAAGCTTTCTTT. The rearrangement uses TRBV5-6 and TRBJ1-1, with TRBD1 as a possible D gene (6 bases). Looked up from germline, CDR1 is SGHDT and CDR2 is YYEEEE. V dropped 0 bases and J dropped 2 bases, with 8 bases sitting between them. The CDR3 has 14 amino acids. Full variable domain (rest looked up from reference TRBV5-6 and TRBJ1-1): DAGVTQSPTHLIKTRGQQVTLRCSPKSGHDTVSWYQQALGQGPQFIFQYYEEEERQRGNFPDRFSGHQFPNYSSELNVNALLLGDSALYLCASSLEGGNTEAFFGQGTRLTVV.

V and J are TRBV7-6 and TRBJ1-2, with D possibly being TRBD1 (6 bases). Germline assignment: CDR1 SGHVS and CDR2 FNYEAQ. The CDR3 is made up of 16 amino acids. Between the trimmed V and J ends, which lost 1 base and 8 bases, there was a span of 20 bases. CDR3 bases: TGTGCCAGCAGCTTAGGATTACCCGGACAGAGCAGCGGCTACACCTTC. This sequence encodes CASSLGLPGQSSGYTF.